Each of the 2 T cell receptor beta chains below was sequenced from the same sample in a study of a mutant IDH1 vaccine in newly diagnosed glioma. Using immunoSEQ multiplex PCR, the repertoire was profiled, and TCRdb retains in-frame clones only, with some absent. The sample yields roughly 50,000 clones, approximately 82% seen once. The antigens these receptors bind are not known. The time point denotes: week 5, during vaccination. The vaccine gave 300 ug of a 20-mer mutant IDH1 peptide subcutaneously per dose. Sequencing used PBMCs, obtained from a glioma patient whose treatment included an IDH1 peptide vaccine. These receptors were collected from a man under 40 with glioma.

The CDR3: CASSPGLQNTIYF. CDR3 sequence (DNA): TGTGCCAGCAGCCCGGGCCTCCAGAACACCATATATTTT. The chain uses TRBV11-2 and TRBJ1-3; D call uncertain. V was trimmed by 5 bases and J by 7 bases, leaving 12 bases between them. There are 13 residues in the CDR3. From germline, CDR1 is SGHAT and CDR2 FQNNGV.

The rearrangement links TRBV10-1 to TRBJ1-6; D ambiguous. This CDR3 has 13 amino acids. V was pared by 4 bases and J by 9 bases, with 10 bases between. Germline-derived CDR1 and CDR2 are WNHNN and SYGVQD (reference sequence). The CDR3 DNA sequence: TGCGCCAGCAGTGTGGATTTGGGTTCACCCCTCCACTTT. It yields the protein CASSVDLGSPLHF.